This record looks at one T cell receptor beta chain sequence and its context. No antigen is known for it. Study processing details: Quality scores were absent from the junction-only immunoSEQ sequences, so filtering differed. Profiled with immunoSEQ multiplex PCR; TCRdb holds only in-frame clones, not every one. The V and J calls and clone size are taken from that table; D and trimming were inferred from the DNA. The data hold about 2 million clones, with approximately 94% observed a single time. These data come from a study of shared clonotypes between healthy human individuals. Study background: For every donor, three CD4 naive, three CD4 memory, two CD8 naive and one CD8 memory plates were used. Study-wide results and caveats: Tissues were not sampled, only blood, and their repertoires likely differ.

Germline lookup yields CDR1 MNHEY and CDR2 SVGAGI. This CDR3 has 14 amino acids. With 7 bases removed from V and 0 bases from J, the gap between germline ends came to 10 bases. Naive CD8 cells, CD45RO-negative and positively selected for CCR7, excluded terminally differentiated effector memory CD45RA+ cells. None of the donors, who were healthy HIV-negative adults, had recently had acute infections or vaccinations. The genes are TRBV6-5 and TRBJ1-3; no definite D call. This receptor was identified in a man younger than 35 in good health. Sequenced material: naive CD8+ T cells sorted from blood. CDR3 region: CASKGGSSGNTIYF. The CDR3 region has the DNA TGTGCCAGCAAGGGCGGGAGCTCTGGAAACACCATATATTTT.